This T cell receptor beta chain was captured in a study of blood T cells in healthy people across ages. Study conclusions and caveats: Roughly linearly, TCR beta diversity per million T cells fell as age increased. Long-lived and aged donors differed, with more naive CD4+ cells and higher diversity in the long-lived.

Germline V gene lookup returns CDR1 SGDLS and CDR2 YYNGEE. V dropped 0 bases and J dropped 3 bases, with 10 bases sitting between them. There are 14 residues in the CDR3. A second PCR of about 7 to 11 cycles used a sample-barcoded 5' primer and a J-beta primer mix. TCRdb re-analysed the 5' RACE reads in MiXCR, keeping a single row per CDR3 protein. The profile shows more than 800,000 distinct CDR3 sequences, less than 35% of them singletons. Each donor was a healthy Caucasian individual from Russia, aged roughly 6 to 95. In the case of this clonotype: Antigen: not known.

The TCR sequence derives from a woman over 75 in good health. What was sequenced was blood. The genes are TRBV9 and TRBJ2-7; TRBD1 might be the D (6 bases). CDR3 DNA: TGTGCCAGCAGCGTAGGGAACAGGGACTACGAGCAGTACTTC. Protein: CASSVGNRDYEQYF.